This is a list of T cell receptor beta chains from one sample in a study of vaccination effects on CD4 cells after COVID-19. Assay: immunoSEQ multiplex PCR; the TCRdb copy retains only in-frame clones and omits some. The sample includes roughly 61,000 clones, roughly 81% of them seen just once. Their target antigens are unknown. The sequences come from CD4+ T cells from PBMCs cultured with HCoV-229E spike peptides, collected before COVID-19 vaccination. These receptors all come from a human donor who received a COVID-19 vaccine. CDR3s include the opening cysteine and the closing phenylalanine or tryptophan. Fields, in order: CDR3 protein, CDR3 DNA, D gene, clone size, J gene, V gene. The D gene is left open where the match is weak. Size values are once, few and many counts, or a class for expanded clones, and some rows have none.

CDR3aa: CATSDSDRQPQHF
CDR3nt: TGTGCCACCAGTGATTCTGACCGTCAGCCCCAGCATTTT
d_gene: .
abundance: .
j_gene: TRBJ1-5
v_gene: TRBV24-1

CDR3aa: CASSQNGAGTDTQYF
CDR3nt: TGTGCCAGCAGCCAAAATGGAGCGGGGACAGATACGCAGTATTTT
d_gene: TRBD2
abundance: .
j_gene: TRBJ2-3
v_gene: TRBV7-3

CDR3aa: CASSPLAGGQSSYNEQFF
CDR3nt: TGTGCCAGCTCACCACTAGCGGGGGGGCAGAGCTCCTACAATGAGCAGTTCTTC
d_gene: TRBD2
abundance: .
j_gene: TRBJ2-1
v_gene: TRBV18

CDR3aa: CASSRGNYGYTF
CDR3nt: TGTGCCAGCAGTCGGGGGAACTATGGCTACACCTTC
d_gene: .
abundance: .
j_gene: TRBJ1-2
v_gene: TRBV9

CDR3aa: CASSPDRHNEKLFF
CDR3nt: TGTGCCAGCTCACCGGACAGACACAATGAAAAACTGTTTTTT
d_gene: .
abundance: .
j_gene: TRBJ1-4
v_gene: TRBV18

CDR3aa: CASWAPQHLANTGELFF
CDR3nt: TGTGCCAGTTGGGCCCCACAGCACCTAGCGAACACCGGGGAGCTGTTTTTT
d_gene: .
abundance: .
j_gene: TRBJ2-2
v_gene: TRBV7-9

CDR3aa: CASSTSGTNYGYTF
CDR3nt: TGCGCCAGCAGCACCTCAGGGACCAACTATGGCTACACCTTC
d_gene: .
abundance: .
j_gene: TRBJ1-2
v_gene: TRBV5-1

CDR3aa: CASSETNSNQPQHF
CDR3nt: TGCGCCAGCAGTGAGACCAATAGCAATCAGCCCCAGCATTTT
d_gene: .
abundance: once
j_gene: TRBJ1-5
v_gene: TRBV10-2

CDR3aa: CASSLEPPRTEAFF
CDR3nt: TGCGCCAGCAGCTTGGAGCCCCCAAGGACTGAAGCTTTCTTT
d_gene: .
abundance: .
j_gene: TRBJ1-1
v_gene: TRBV5-1

CDR3aa: CASSISGGNTGELFF
CDR3nt: TGTGCCAGCAGCATTAGCGGGGGAAACACCGGGGAGCTGTTTTTT
d_gene: TRBD2
abundance: few
j_gene: TRBJ2-2
v_gene: TRBV6-6

CDR3aa: CASSLGQGSNSPLHF
CDR3nt: TGTGCCAGCAGCTTGGGGCAGGGGTCAAATTCACCCCTCCACTTT
d_gene: .
abundance: .
j_gene: TRBJ1-6
v_gene: TRBV5-4

CDR3aa: CASSKTLRGGWTEAFF
CDR3nt: TGCGCCAGCAGTAAGACCTTGAGGGGGGGCTGGACTGAAGCTTTCTTT
d_gene: .
abundance: .
j_gene: TRBJ1-1
v_gene: TRBV5-1

CDR3aa: CASSQGRDNNEQFF
CDR3nt: TGCGCCAGCAGCCAAGGCCGGGATAACAATGAGCAGTTCTTC
d_gene: .
abundance: .
j_gene: TRBJ2-1
v_gene: TRBV4-3

CDR3aa: CASSRSDTYGYTF
CDR3nt: TGTGCCAGCAGCCGATCTGATACCTATGGCTACACCTTC
d_gene: .
abundance: once
j_gene: TRBJ1-2
v_gene: TRBV7-2

CDR3aa: CASSQDTTSGGAEGPDTQYF
CDR3nt: TGTGCCAGCAGCCAAGATACCACTAGCGGGGGGGCCGAGGGCCCAGATACGCAGTATTTT
d_gene: TRBD2
abundance: .
j_gene: TRBJ2-3
v_gene: TRBV3-1/TRBV3-2

CDR3aa: CASSLSGAGELFF
CDR3nt: TGTGCCAGCAGCTTATCAGGGGCCGGGGAGCTGTTTTTT
d_gene: .
abundance: few
j_gene: TRBJ2-2
v_gene: TRBV7-3

CDR3aa: CATSDLERGGETQYF
CDR3nt: TGTGCCACCAGTGATTTGGAGCGGGGGGGGGAGACCCAGTACTTC
d_gene: TRBD2
abundance: .
j_gene: TRBJ2-5
v_gene: TRBV24-1

CDR3aa: CASSVHRQGDQPQHF
CDR3nt: TGTGCCAGCAGTGTCCACAGGCAGGGGGATCAGCCCCAGCATTTT
d_gene: TRBD1
abundance: few
j_gene: TRBJ1-5
v_gene: TRBV6-2/TRBV6-3

CDR3aa: CASSVDRGRSPLHF
CDR3nt: TGTGCCAGCAGCGTAGATCGGGGGCGGTCACCCCTCCACTTT
d_gene: .
abundance: .
j_gene: TRBJ1-6
v_gene: TRBV9

CDR3aa: CASILRGAPGEQFF
CDR3nt: TGTGCCAGCATTCTGCGGGGGGCCCCAGGTGAGCAGTTCTTC
d_gene: TRBD2
abundance: .
j_gene: TRBJ2-1
v_gene: TRBV3-1/TRBV3-2

CDR3aa: CASSPPFRFGNEQFF
CDR3nt: TGTGCCAGCAGCCCCCCGTTTAGGTTTGGGAATGAGCAGTTCTTC
d_gene: .
abundance: few
j_gene: TRBJ2-1
v_gene: TRBV7-9

CDR3aa: CASDPGQPNTEAFF
CDR3nt: TGTGCCAGTGATCCGGGACAGCCCAACACTGAAGCTTTCTTT
d_gene: TRBD1
abundance: .
j_gene: TRBJ1-1
v_gene: TRBV19

CDR3aa: CASSPDGTRNQPQHF
CDR3nt: TGCGCCAGCAGCCCGGACGGAACCCGCAATCAGCCCCAGCATTTT
d_gene: .
abundance: once
j_gene: TRBJ1-5
v_gene: TRBV5-1

CDR3aa: CASSRGLAGEETQYF
CDR3nt: TGCGCCAGCAGCCGAGGACTAGCGGGGGAAGAGACCCAGTACTTC
d_gene: TRBD2
abundance: .
j_gene: TRBJ2-5
v_gene: TRBV5-1

CDR3aa: CASSTRDRGSWRNQPQHF
CDR3nt: TGTGCCAGTAGTACTAGGGACAGGGGGAGCTGGCGCAATCAGCCCCAGCATTTT
d_gene: TRBD1
abundance: .
j_gene: TRBJ1-5
v_gene: TRBV19

CDR3aa: CAWSPISGGANTEAFF
CDR3nt: TGTGCCTGGAGTCCCATTTCGGGAGGTGCGAACACTGAAGCTTTCTTT
d_gene: .
abundance: .
j_gene: TRBJ1-1
v_gene: TRBV30

CDR3aa: CATAQGEAFF
CDR3nt: TGTGCCACCGCACAGGGGGAAGCTTTCTTT
d_gene: TRBD1
abundance: .
j_gene: TRBJ1-1
v_gene: TRBV12-3/TRBV12-4

CDR3aa: CASSHASGGGANEQFF
CDR3nt: TGTGCCAGCTCCCACGCCTCGGGCGGGGGGGCCAATGAGCAGTTCTTC
d_gene: TRBD2
abundance: .
j_gene: TRBJ2-1
v_gene: TRBV18

CDR3aa: CASTLAGNYGYTF
CDR3nt: TGTGCCAGCACCCTCGCAGGGAACTATGGCTACACCTTC
d_gene: .
abundance: .
j_gene: TRBJ1-2
v_gene: TRBV2

CDR3aa: CASSPQAYNSPLHF
CDR3nt: TGTGCCAGTAGTCCTCAGGCCTATAATTCACCCCTCCACTTT
d_gene: .
abundance: medium-sized
j_gene: TRBJ1-6
v_gene: TRBV19

CDR3aa: CSVADGLLGNQPQHF
CDR3nt: TGCAGCGTGGCAGACGGACTATTGGGCAATCAGCCCCAGCATTTT
d_gene: .
abundance: .
j_gene: TRBJ1-5
v_gene: TRBV29-1

CDR3aa: CASSLDRDRVYGYTF
CDR3nt: TGTGCCAGCAGCTTAGATCGGGACAGGGTGTATGGCTACACCTTC
d_gene: TRBD1
abundance: once
j_gene: TRBJ1-2
v_gene: TRBV11-2

CDR3aa: CATSGGQGNRYNEQFF
CDR3nt: TGTGCCACCAGTGGGGGACAGGGGAATAGATACAATGAGCAGTTCTTC
d_gene: TRBD1
abundance: .
j_gene: TRBJ2-1
v_gene: TRBV24-1

CDR3aa: CASRRAGTNSPLHF
CDR3nt: TGTGCCAGCAGAAGGGCGGGAACTAATTCACCCCTCCACTTT
d_gene: .
abundance: few
j_gene: TRBJ1-6
v_gene: TRBV5-4

CDR3aa: CASSRGAGEQFF
CDR3nt: TGTGCCAGCAGCCGGGGGGCGGGTGAGCAGTTCTTC
d_gene: .
abundance: .
j_gene: TRBJ2-1
v_gene: TRBV3-1/TRBV3-2

CDR3aa: CASSLRSNSGNTIYF
CDR3nt: TGTGCCAGCAGCTTGAGGTCTAACTCTGGAAACACCATATATTTT
d_gene: .
abundance: .
j_gene: TRBJ1-3
v_gene: TRBV5-6

CDR3aa: CASSLGLGGEKLFF
CDR3nt: TGCGCCAGCAGCTTGGGATTGGGAGGAGAAAAACTGTTTTTT
d_gene: .
abundance: few
j_gene: TRBJ1-4
v_gene: TRBV5-1

CDR3aa: CASSLGTGQSPLHF
CDR3nt: TGTGCCAGCAGCTTGGGGACGGGACAGTCACCCCTCCACTTT
d_gene: TRBD1
abundance: .
j_gene: TRBJ1-6
v_gene: TRBV5-4

CDR3aa: CSVGRDTDTQYF
CDR3nt: TGCAGCGTTGGCCGGGACACAGATACGCAGTATTTT
d_gene: .
abundance: .
j_gene: TRBJ2-3
v_gene: TRBV29-1